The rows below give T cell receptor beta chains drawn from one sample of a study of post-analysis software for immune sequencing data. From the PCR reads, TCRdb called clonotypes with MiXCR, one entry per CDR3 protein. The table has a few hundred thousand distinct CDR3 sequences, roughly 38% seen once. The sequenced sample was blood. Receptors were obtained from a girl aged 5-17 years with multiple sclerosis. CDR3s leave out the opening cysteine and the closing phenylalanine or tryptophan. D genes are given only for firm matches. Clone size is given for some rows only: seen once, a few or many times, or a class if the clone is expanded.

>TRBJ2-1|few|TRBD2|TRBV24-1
ATSDPTSGGYNEQF
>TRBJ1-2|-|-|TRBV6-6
ASSYSSGTPYGYT
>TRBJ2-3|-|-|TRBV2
ASSSGAADTQY
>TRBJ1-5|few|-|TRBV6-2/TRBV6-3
ASSYGTSYSNQPQH
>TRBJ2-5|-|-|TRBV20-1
SARGGPKAETQY
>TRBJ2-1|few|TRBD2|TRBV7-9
ASSFPPGLGEDEQF
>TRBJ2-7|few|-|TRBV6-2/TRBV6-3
ASSYFGGAGTYEQY
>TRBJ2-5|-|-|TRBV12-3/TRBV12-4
ASSGPLWGQETQY
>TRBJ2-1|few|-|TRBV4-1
ASSQLPGGVYNEQF
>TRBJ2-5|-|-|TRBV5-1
ASSEQGRRALAQLQETQY
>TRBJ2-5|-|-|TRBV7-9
ASSLGSGGPETQY